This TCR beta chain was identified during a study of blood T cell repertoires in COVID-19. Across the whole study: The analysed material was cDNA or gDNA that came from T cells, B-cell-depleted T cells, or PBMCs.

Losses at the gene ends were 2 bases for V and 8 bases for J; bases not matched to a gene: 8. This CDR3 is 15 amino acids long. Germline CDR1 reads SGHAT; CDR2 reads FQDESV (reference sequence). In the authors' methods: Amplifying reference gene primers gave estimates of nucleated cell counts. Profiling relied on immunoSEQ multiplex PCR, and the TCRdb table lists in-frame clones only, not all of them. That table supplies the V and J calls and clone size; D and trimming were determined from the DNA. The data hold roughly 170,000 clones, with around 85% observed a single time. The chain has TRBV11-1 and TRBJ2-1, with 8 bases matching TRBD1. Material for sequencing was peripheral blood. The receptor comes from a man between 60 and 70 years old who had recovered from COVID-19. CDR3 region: CASSLMQGAWDEQFF. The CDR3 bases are TGTGCCAGCAGCTTAATGCAGGGGGCGTGGGATGAGCAGTTCTTC.